This passage covers 7 T cell receptor beta chains from one sample sequenced in a study of CD8 T cells in ankylosing spondylitis. TCRdb redid the calling of the 5' RACE reads with MiXCR, one entry per CDR3 protein. This table holds about 150,000 distinct CDR3 sequences, roughly 44% found once. The material sequenced was synovial fluid, either unsorted or a sorted T cell fraction (not recorded which). The receptors were gathered from a male donor with ankylosing spondylitis.

V usage is TRBV9 and J usage is TRBJ2-7, with 13 bases that match TRBD2. V gave up 0 bases and J gave up 0 bases; unmatched junction bases: 18. The germline V gene encodes CDR1 SGDLS and CDR2 YYNGEE. This CDR3 has 22 amino acids. The CDR3 here is CASSVGIGLAGERYASSYEQYF. CDR3 nucleotides: TGTGCCAGCAGCGTAGGGATCGGACTAGCGGGAGAGAGATATGCTAGCTCCTACGAGCAGTACTTC.

The rearrangement links TRBV6-5 to TRBJ2-1, with 8 bases fitting TRBD2. Germline assignment: CDR1 MNHEY and CDR2 SVGAGI. CDR3 length: 18 amino acids. Trimming at V came to 2 bases and at J to 3 bases, leaving 12 bases not matched to a gene. The CDR3 sequence is CASSYTSWTSRHYNEQFF. Written as DNA, the CDR3 is TGTGCCAGCAGTTACACCTCTTGGACTAGCCGACACTACAATGAGCAGTTCTTC.

This clonotype was observed a few times. The chain has TRBV27 and TRBJ2-1; the D gene could be TRBD1 or TRBD2 (5 bases each). CDR1 MNHEY and CDR2 SMNVEV come from the germline V gene (reference sequence). The length of the CDR3 is 15 residues. Trimming removed 6 bases at V and 2 bases at J, with 14 bases between. CDR3 protein: CASSPTGPPYNEQFF. CDR3 coding DNA: TGTGCCAGCAGCCCTACGGGGCCCCCCTACAATGAGCAGTTCTTC.

This chain uses TRBV6-2 or TRBV6-3 with TRBJ2-1; no definite D call. The CDR3 has 12 amino acids. Germline lookup yields CDR1 MNHEY and CDR2 SVGEGT. Trimming shortened V by 5 bases and J by 7 bases, and 9 bases separated the two germline ends. CDR3 coding DNA: TGTGCCAGCAGTGCCGTAGAGAATGAGCAGTTCTTC. It codes for CASSAVENEQFF.

The chain has TRBV7-9 and TRBJ1-1; D unclear. V dropped 2 bases and J dropped 11 bases, with 15 bases sitting between them. Germline values: CDR1 SEHNR, CDR2 FQNEAQ (reference sequence). The CDR3 is 13 residues long. The CDR3 reads CASSLSGTAGAFF. CDR3 nucleotides: TGTGCCAGCAGCTTATCGGGAACAGCTGGTGCTTTCTTT.

This clonotype was observed a few times. The chain has TRBV25-1 and TRBJ2-2, with D possibly matching TRBD2 (5 bases). This CDR3 has 14 residues. Germline lookup yields CDR1 MGHDK and CDR2 SYGVNS. The V gene lost 8 bases and the J gene lost 2 bases, with 12 bases spanning the gap. CDR3 loop: CASHPDLNTGELFF. CDR3 DNA sequence: TGTGCCAGCCACCCGGACTTAAACACCGGGGAGCTGTTTTTT.

The chain recombines TRBV12-3 or TRBV12-4 with TRBJ1-5; the D is unclear. CDR3 length: 14 residues. V lost 2 bases and J lost 4, with 9 bases in between. The CDR3 here is CASSLTWANQPQHF. Written as DNA, the CDR3 is TGTGCCAGCAGTTTAACTTGGGCGAATCAGCCCCAGCATTTT.